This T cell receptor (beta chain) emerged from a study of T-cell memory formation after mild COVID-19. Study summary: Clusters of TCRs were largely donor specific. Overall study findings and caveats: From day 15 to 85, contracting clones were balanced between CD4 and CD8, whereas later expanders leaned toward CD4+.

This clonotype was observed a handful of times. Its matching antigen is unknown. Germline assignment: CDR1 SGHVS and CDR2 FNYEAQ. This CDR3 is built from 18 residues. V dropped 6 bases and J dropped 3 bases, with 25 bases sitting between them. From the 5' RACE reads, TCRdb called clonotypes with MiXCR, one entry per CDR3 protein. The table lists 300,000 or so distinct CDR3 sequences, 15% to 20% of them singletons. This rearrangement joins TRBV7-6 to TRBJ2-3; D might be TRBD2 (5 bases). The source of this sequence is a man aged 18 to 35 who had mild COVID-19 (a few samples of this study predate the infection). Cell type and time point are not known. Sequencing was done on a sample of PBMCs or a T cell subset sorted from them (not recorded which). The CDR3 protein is CASSHGLFLNGGTDTQYF. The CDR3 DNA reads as TGTGCCAGCAGTCACGGACTGTTCCTAAACGGAGGAACAGATACGCAGTATTTT. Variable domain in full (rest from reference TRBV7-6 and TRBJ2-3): GAGVSQSPRYKVTKRGQDVALRCDPISGHVSLYWYRQALGQGPEFLTYFNYEAQQDKSGLPNDRFSAERPEGSISTLTIQRTEQRDSAMYRCASSHGLFLNGGTDTQYFGPGTRLTVL.